The 32 T cell receptor beta chains below all came from one sample that was sequenced in a study of blood T cell repertoires in COVID-19. Profiling relied on immunoSEQ multiplex PCR, and the TCRdb table lists in-frame clones only, not all of them. The sample carries fewer than 350,000 clones, roughly 90% recorded once. The specimen was PBMCs or T cells enriched from blood (not recorded which). The source is a woman aged 25-40 years who had recovered from COVID-19.

The chain is built from TRBV7-9 and TRBJ2-3; 13 positions agree with TRBD2. Germline V gives CDR1 SEHNR, CDR2 FQNEAQ (reference sequence). This CDR3 region has 17 residues. J lost 4 bases, V lost 8 bases, and 12 bases had no gene match. The CDR3 region has the DNA TGTGCCAGCTTACCGGGACTAGCGGGGACCCCGCCAGATACGCAGTATTTT. It codes for CASLPGLAGTPPDTQYF.

This chain links TRBV27 with TRBJ2-2, with a weak D call TRBD1 (5 bases). The V gene's germline CDR1 is MNHEY and CDR2 SMNVEV (reference sequence). CDR3 length equals 15 residues. The V end lost 3 bases, the J end lost 4 bases, and 12 bases lay between the germline ends. The chain's CDR3 is CASSLYRQGTGELFF. The CDR3 nucleotides read TGTGCCAGCAGTTTGTATAGGCAGGGCACCGGGGAGCTGTTTTTT.

The table lists this clone with a few counts. CDR3 coding DNA: TGTGCCAGCAGCGGACCGGGACAAAATAATTCACCCCTCCACTTT. Encoded protein: CASSGPGQNNSPLHF. This chain links TRBV9 with TRBJ1-6, with D perhaps TRBD1 (6 bases). There are 15 residues in the CDR3. Germline lookup yields CDR1 SGDLS and CDR2 YYNGEE. V gave up 3 bases and J gave up 5 bases, with 12 bases separating them.

The CDR3 region has the DNA TGCGCCAGCAGGAGTCGGGTACCGACGGATGAGCAGTTCTTC. This encodes CASRSRVPTDEQFF. The genes are TRBV5-1 and TRBJ2-1; no reliable D call. Germline V gene sequence: CDR1 SGHRS, CDR2 YFSETQ. V shed 5 bases and J shed 8 bases, with 17 bases lying between them. The CDR3 is 14 amino acids.

The rearrangement joins TRBV6-6 to TRBJ2-7; D is possibly TRBD2 (6 bases). Per the germline V gene, CDR1 is MNHNY and CDR2 is SVGAGI (reference sequence). The CDR3 runs 16 residues. V was pared by 5 bases and J by 3 bases, with 20 bases between. The CDR3 DNA sequence: TGTGCCAGCAGTCTCACTAAGTGGAGGGAGTACTACGAGCAGTACTTC. It specifies CASSLTKWREYYEQYF.

J is TRBJ2-3 and V is TRBV6-2 or TRBV6-3; a weak D match, TRBD2 (5 bases). V shed 2 bases and J shed 5 bases, with 14 bases lying between them. The CDR3 has 15 amino acids. Germline values: CDR1 MNHEY, CDR2 SVGEGT. CDR3 DNA: TGTGCCAGCAGTTACGCGGGTCGGGCGGGAGATACGCAGTATTTT. This gives the protein CASSYAGRAGDTQYF.

This sequence joins TRBV28 and TRBJ1-6; TRBD1 agrees at 8 bases. Trimming took 6 bases from V and 5 from J; bases not matched to a gene: 3. CDR1 is MDHEN and CDR2 is SYDVKM in the germline V gene. The CDR3 sequence is 14 residues long. DNA for the CDR3: TGTGCCAGCAGGAGACAGGGGAATAATTCACCCCTCCACTTT. This encodes CASRRQGNNSPLHF.

This chain links TRBV4-1 with TRBJ1-1, with D tentatively TRBD1 (5 bases). Germline loops: CDR1 MGHRA, CDR2 YSYEKL. Trimming pared 6 bases from V and 1 base from J, leaving 9 bases between. The CDR3 is made up of 13 amino acids. The CDR3 DNA follows: TGCGCCAGCAGGTCAGGGCAGAACACTGAAGCTTTCTTT. Its translation: CASRSGQNTEAFF.

The V call is TRBV28, the J call TRBJ1-4; unclear D gene. CDR1 MDHEN and CDR2 SYDVKM come from the germline V gene. This CDR3 spans 19 amino acids. Trimming stripped 4 bases from V and 0 bases from J, with 21 bases between. The CDR3 nucleotides are TGTGCCAGCAGTTCCCTCCCGGGAGGTAGCCCAACAACTAATGAAAAACTGTTTTTT. This codes for CASSSLPGGSPTTNEKLFF.

J is TRBJ1-2 and V is TRBV12-3 or TRBV12-4, with D perhaps matching TRBD1 (6 bases). Trimming removed 5 bases from V and 8 bases from J, with 12 bases in between. The CDR3 totals 12 residues. CDR3 sequence (DNA): TGTGCCAGCAGTGTAGGACAGAACGGCTACACCTTC. Translating it yields CASSVGQNGYTF.

The chain combines TRBV18 with TRBJ2-7; 16 bases are a match to TRBD2. V trimming: 2 bases; J trimming: 5 bases; junction bases outside the gene matches: 3. This CDR3 has 16 residues. CDR1 KGHSH and CDR2 LQKENI come from the germline V gene. CDR3 in amino acids: CASSPGTSGRAHEQYF. DNA of the CDR3: TGTGCCAGCTCACCAGGGACTAGCGGGAGGGCCCACGAGCAGTACTTC.

The rearrangement links TRBV2 to TRBJ1-4; D is possibly TRBD1 (5 bases). From germline, CDR1 is SNHLY and CDR2 FYNNEI. This CDR3 is 15 amino acids long. Trimming took off 4 bases at V and 2 bases at J, with 11 bases between the two ends. CDR3 DNA sequence: TGTGCCAGCAGTGGGATAGGGGCCACTAATGAAAAACTGTTTTTT. Its protein product is CASSGIGATNEKLFF.

J is TRBJ1-1 and V is TRBV6-2 or TRBV6-3, with a tentative D call TRBD1 (6 bases). In germline, CDR1 is MNHEY, CDR2 SVGEGT. The CDR3 is made up of 15 amino acids. Trimming took 2 bases from V and 0 from J, leaving 10 bases between them. CDR3 coding DNA: TGTGCCAGCAGTTACCCAGGACAGTTGAACACTGAAGCTTTCTTT. Protein product: CASSYPGQLNTEAFF.

Comments on this clone: Other DNA sequences in this sample translate to the same CDR3. The chain couples TRBV30 to TRBJ1-1; D is uncertain. V shed 0 bases and J shed 5 bases, with 7 bases lying between them. Germline V lookup: CDR1 GTSNPN, CDR2 SVGIG (reference sequence). The CDR3 loop spans 12 amino acids. The CDR3 nucleotides read TGTGCCTGGAGTGTGAGGGATACTGAAGCTTTCTTT. Translated: CAWSVRDTEAFF.

The V call is TRBV6-6, the J call TRBJ2-1, with TRBD2 identical over 12 bases. The trim removed 5 bases at V and 6 bases at J, leaving 2 bases unmatched. Looked up from germline, CDR1 is MNHNY and CDR2 is SVGAGI (reference sequence). The CDR3 sequence is 14 residues long. CDR3 residues: CASSPSGRANEQFF. CDR3 bases: TGTGCCAGCAGTCCTAGCGGGAGGGCCAATGAGCAGTTCTTC.

V and J are TRBV19 and TRBJ1-5; TRBD1 aligns across 8 bases. CDR3 size: 15 residues. V lost 0 bases, J lost 3 bases, and 1 base stayed unmatched. Germline assignment: CDR1 LNHDA and CDR2 SQIVND (reference sequence). The CDR3 DNA follows: TGTGCCAGTAGTATAGACAGGGGGCACAATCAGCCCCAGCATTTT. This encodes CASSIDRGHNQPQHF.

The J gene is TRBJ2-1, the V gene TRBV4-3; 9 bases line up with TRBD2. V lost 3 bases and J lost 10; bases outside the gene matches: 19. Germline CDR1 is LGHNA and CDR2 is YSLEER. This CDR3 spans 18 amino acids. In DNA, the CDR3 is TGCGCCAGCAGCCAGGAACTTCCGGGACTAGCCTGGTCCTTGGAGCAGTTCTTC. It is translated as CASSQELPGLAWSLEQFF.

V and J are TRBV13 and TRBJ2-7; the D is unclear. The CDR3 loop spans 15 amino acids. Germline loops: CDR1 PRHDT, CDR2 FYEKMQ (reference sequence). The germline V and J ends were trimmed by 1 base and 0 bases, with 10 bases remaining between them. The CDR3 sequence: CASSLVRLSSYEQYF. DNA for the CDR3: TGTGCCAGCAGCTTAGTCCGTCTTAGCTCCTACGAGCAGTACTTC.

J is TRBJ2-7 and V is TRBV5-6, with 8 positions matching TRBD1. J lost 3 bases, V lost 1 base, and 12 bases had no gene match. The CDR3 extends over 17 amino acids. Germline CDR1 reads SGHDT; CDR2 reads YYEEEE. CDR3 sequence (DNA): TGTGCCAGCAGCTTGAAGGTAGCCGGACAGGGTGACTACGAGCAGTACTTC. This encodes CASSLKVAGQGDYEQYF.

The gene calls are TRBV9 and TRBJ1-1; D is undetermined. This CDR3 region has 16 residues. From germline, CDR1 is SGDLS and CDR2 YYNGEE. V lost 0 bases and J lost 5, with 17 bases in between. In nucleotides, the CDR3 is TGTGCCAGCAGCGTAGATCCGGAGGGTCGTTGGACTGAAGCTTTCTTT. Translating gives CASSVDPEGRWTEAFF.

V and J are TRBV4-1 and TRBJ1-2; the D is unclear. This CDR3 has 13 amino acids. The V gene lost 1 base and the J gene lost 3 bases, with 6 bases spanning the gap. CDR1 and CDR2 (germline): MGHRA, YSYEKL. CDR3 residues: CASSQGGYYGYTF. DNA for the CDR3: TGCGCCAGCAGCCAAGGAGGGTACTATGGCTACACCTTC.

Here the CDR3 DNA reads TGTGCCAGCTCACCTTGGGGACAGACACAAGAGACCCAGTACTTC. It yields the protein CASSPWGQTQETQYF. J is TRBJ2-5 and V is TRBV18; 7 positions match TRBD1. Per germline, CDR1 KGHSH and CDR2 LQKENI. V was clipped by 3 bases and J by 2 bases; unmatched bases: 6. There are 15 residues in the CDR3.

This clone came up a few times. The chain has TRBV7-8 and TRBJ1-2; maybe TRBD1 (6 bases). Trimming took off 5 bases at V and 0 bases at J, with 10 bases between the two ends. Germline loops: CDR1 SGHVS, CDR2 FQNEAQ. This CDR3 has 14 amino acids. The CDR3 DNA is TGTGCCAGCAGCCCGGACAGAACTAACTATGGCTACACCTTC. It yields the protein CASSPDRTNYGYTF.

The J gene is TRBJ1-2, the V gene TRBV7-2; no clear D. Germline assignment: CDR1 SGHTA and CDR2 FQGNSA. V lost 5 bases, J lost 0 bases, and 10 bases lay in between. The CDR3 is 14 residues long. The DNA for the CDR3 is TGTGCCAGCAGCCCCGGGGTCCCTAACTATGGCTACACCTTC. It yields the protein CASSPGVPNYGYTF.

CDR3 coding DNA: TGCGCCAGCAGCCAAGATGAGACAGGGGTTTACGAGCAGTACTTC. This translates into CASSQDETGVYEQYF. The chain couples TRBV4-1 to TRBJ2-7; TRBD1 agrees at 8 bases. The CDR3 runs 15 residues. Per the germline V gene, CDR1 is MGHRA and CDR2 is YSYEKL. With 0 bases clipped from V and 4 bases from J, the junction kept 5 bases outside the gene matches.

V is TRBV19 and J is TRBJ1-1; 8 positions agree with TRBD1. Trimming took 9 bases from V and 0 from J; bases not matched to a gene: 9. The CDR3 contains 15 residues. Germline V gene sequence: CDR1 LNHDA, CDR2 SQIVND (reference sequence). The CDR3 reads CASGSRGRMNTEAFF. Written as DNA, the CDR3 is TGTGCCAGCGGTTCCAGGGGGCGGATGAACACTGAAGCTTTCTTT.

V is TRBV28 and J is TRBJ2-4, with D tentatively TRBD2 (6 bases). V gave up 4 bases and J gave up 11 bases, with 21 bases separating them. This CDR3 has 15 amino acids. Germline lookup yields CDR1 MDHEN and CDR2 SYDVKM. CDR3 in amino acids: CASSSSSTGDNVQYF. CDR3 in DNA: TGTGCCAGCAGTTCCTCATCAACGGGAGATAACGTTCAGTACTTC.

This clone has only a few counts. V is TRBV2 and J is TRBJ2-3; a possible D gene is TRBD2 (5 bases). The CDR3 extends over 14 amino acids. Trimming removed 7 bases at V and 4 bases at J, with 15 bases between. The germline CDR1 and CDR2 sequences are SNHLY and FYNNEI. DNA for the CDR3: TGTGCCAGCACCCTGCGTCGGGAAGCAGATACGCAGTATTTT. Residues: CASTLRREADTQYF.

This clone has just one count. V usage is TRBV4-1 and J usage is TRBJ2-1; 12 bases match TRBD2. The CDR3 covers 14 residues. In germline, CDR1 is MGHRA, CDR2 YSYEKL. The V and J ends lost 1 base and 10 bases, in that order; junction bases with no gene match: 2. The DNA for the CDR3 is TGCGCCAGCAGCCAAGCCGGGACTAGCGGGGAGCAGTTCTTC. Its translation: CASSQAGTSGEQFF.

This clone has only one observation. The V call is TRBV28, the J call TRBJ2-5; no firm D call. Trimming pared 8 bases from V and 5 bases from J, leaving 18 bases between. The CDR3 length is 14 residues. Germline CDR1 and CDR2: MDHEN and SYDVKM. The CDR3 here is CASSRYAGLETQYF. Here the CDR3 DNA reads TGTGCCAGCTCTCGATATGCCGGTTTGGAGACCCAGTACTTC.

V gene TRBV7-2 combines with J gene TRBJ2-6; D uncertain. V was pared by 7 bases and J by 0 bases, with 10 bases between. The CDR3 is 15 amino acids. The germline CDR1 and CDR2 sequences are SGHTA and FQGNSA. The CDR3 spells CASTQWSSGANVLTF. Here the CDR3 DNA reads TGTGCCAGCACCCAATGGAGCTCTGGGGCCAACGTCCTGACTTTC.

The J gene is TRBJ2-1, the V gene TRBV11-3; D is perhaps TRBD1 (5 bases). The germline gives CDR1 SGHNT, CDR2 YENEEA. The CDR3 runs to 14 residues. Trimming cost V 5 bases and J 6 bases, with 14 bases left between them. CDR3 residues: CASSPGQNRNEQFF. DNA for the CDR3: TGTGCCAGCAGCCCCGGACAAAATCGCAATGAGCAGTTCTTC.